This entry lists 8 T cell receptor beta chains sequenced from one sample in a study of CD8 T cells in ankylosing spondylitis. The antigens for these receptors are not known. TCRdb re-derived calls from the 5' RACE reads in MiXCR, one entry per CDR3 protein. The table records about 540,000 distinct CDR3 sequences, about an eighth of them present only once. General study results and limits: Typical of ankylosing spondylitis blood, it appeared, was a TCR beta motif of eight highly homologous variants.

Sequencing was carried out using blood, either unsorted or a sorted T cell fraction (not recorded which). These receptors were collected from a male donor with ankylosing spondylitis.

The V call is TRBV18, the J call TRBJ2-5, with 7 bases lining up with TRBD2. This CDR3 contains 15 residues. V shed 3 bases and J 4 bases; nucleotides not matched to a gene: 8. Germline V gives CDR1 KGHSH, CDR2 LQKENI. For the CDR3, the DNA is TGTGCCAGCTCACCCAGGGCGGGAGTAGGAGAGACCCAGTACTTC. This translates into CASSPRAGVGETQYF.

J is TRBJ2-1 and V is TRBV5-5; D remains unclear. Trimming shortened V by 4 bases and J by 0 bases, and 17 bases separated the two germline ends. This CDR3 comprises 17 residues. CDR1 is SGHKS, CDR2 YYEKEE, per germline (reference sequence). The CDR3, as DNA: TGTGCCAGCAGCCTCATGAAGACCTGGGGCTCCTACAATGAGCAGTTCTTC. This translates into CASSLMKTWGSYNEQFF. Filled out from reference TRBV5-5 and TRBJ2-1, the complete variable domain reads DAGVTQSPTHLIKTRGQQVTLRCSPISGHKSVSWYQQVLGQGPQFIFQYYEKEERGRGNFPDRFSARQFPNYSSELNVNALLLGDSALYLCASSLMKTWGSYNEQFFGPGTRLTVL.

This clonotype has just a few counts. The chain uses TRBV10-1 and TRBJ1-2; 10 bases are a match to TRBD1. The CDR3 runs 15 residues. V trimming: 4 bases; J trimming: 4 bases; junction bases outside the gene matches: 6. CDR1 WNHNN and CDR2 SYGVQD come from the germline V gene (reference sequence). The CDR3: CASSAPGTGVYGYTF. CDR3 DNA sequence: TGCGCCAGCAGTGCCCCAGGGACAGGGGTCTATGGCTACACCTTC.

V gene TRBV29-1 combines with J gene TRBJ2-1; D gene ambiguous. V lost 2 bases and J lost 7, with 12 bases in between. The V gene's germline CDR1 is SQVTM and CDR2 ANQGSEA. The CDR3 loop spans 13 amino acids. The CDR3 nucleotides read TGCAGCGTTGAAAAAAGGGCCGGAAATGAGCAGTTCTTC. Protein product: CSVEKRAGNEQFF.

This clonotype was counted between two and nine times. The chain recombines TRBV12-3 or TRBV12-4 with TRBJ2-3, with TRBD1 matching over 8 bases. The CDR3 consists of 16 residues. The V segment lost 6 bases and the J segment 2 bases; nucleotides outside the gene matches: 10. The CDR3 is CASRRPGTGNTDTQYF. The CDR3 DNA sequence: TGTGCCAGCAGACGACCCGGGACAGGCAACACAGATACGCAGTATTTT.

Here the CDR3 DNA reads TGTGCCACCAGTGGGGCGGGTCTAACAGATACGCAGTATTTT. Translation gives CATSGAGLTDTQYF. The chain joins TRBV24-1 to TRBJ2-3, with a tentative D call TRBD2 (5 bases). Looked up from germline, CDR1 is KGHDR and CDR2 is SFDVKD. Trimming left V 5 bases short and J 3 bases short, with 11 bases between. There are 14 residues in the CDR3.

This clonotype was recorded a few times. The rearrangement uses TRBV20-1 and TRBJ1-1; D is undetermined. The CDR3 runs 13 residues. Deletions cut 8 bases from V and 0 bases from J, with 13 bases between. The germline V gene has CDR1 DFQATT and CDR2 SNEGSKA (reference sequence). The CDR3 DNA is TGCAGTCCAAAAAGGCAGATGAACACTGAAGCTTTCTTT. It is translated as CSPKRQMNTEAFF.

In its sample, this clonotype was seen many times. The chain has TRBV12-3 or TRBV12-4 and TRBJ1-2, with D possibly matching TRBD1 (5 bases). Trimming removed 2 bases from V and 4 bases from J, with 11 bases in between. This CDR3 contains 14 residues. CDR3 sequence (DNA): TGTGCCAGCAGTTTAACAGGCCATATCTATGGCTACACCTTC. Translated: CASSLTGHIYGYTF.